These 9 T cell receptor beta chains were all obtained from the same sample, sequenced in a study of shared clonotypes between healthy human individuals. Measured with immunoSEQ multiplex PCR; TCRdb has only the in-frame clones, and not every one. The sample includes roughly 2 million clones, 90% to 96% of them seen just once. Source material: naive CD4+ T cells sorted from blood. As for subset: CD45RA+ positively selected. Receptors originate from a man between 18 and 29 years old in good health.

V and J are TRBV4-2 and TRBJ2-2; D is uncertain. Germline V lookup: CDR1 LGHNA, CDR2 YNFKEQ. V lost 4 bases and J lost 0, with 12 bases in between. The CDR3 is 16 amino acids. The CDR3 spells CASSRGDTPNTGELFF. The CDR3 DNA reads as TGTGCCAGCAGCCGCGGAGACACGCCGAACACCGGGGAGCTGTTTTTT.

The V gene is TRBV7-6, the J gene TRBJ2-3; D is unresolved. Germline CDR1 SGHVS, CDR2 FNYEAQ. The CDR3 is 11 amino acids. V was pared by 5 bases and J by 3 bases, with 3 bases between. CDR3 in amino acids: CASSQTDTQYF. The CDR3 DNA follows: TGTGCCAGCAGCCAAACAGATACGCAGTATTTT.

CDR3 coding DNA: TGTGCCAGCAGCTTAGGTGGCCGCGTGGGCTACACCTTC. Its protein product is CASSLGGRVGYTF. This chain uses TRBV11-2 with TRBJ1-2; D is unclear. CDR3 length: 13 amino acids. Looked up from germline, CDR1 is SGHAT and CDR2 is FQNNGV. Deletions cut 1 base from V and 8 bases from J, with 11 bases between.

J is TRBJ2-7 and V is TRBV7-9; tentatively, D is TRBD1 (6 bases). The CDR3 runs 14 residues. The germline CDR1 and CDR2 sequences are SEHNR and FQNEAQ (reference sequence). Deletions cut 4 bases from V and 4 bases from J, with 14 bases between. The CDR3 is CASSSQGPQYEQYF. The DNA for the CDR3 is TGTGCCAGCAGCTCGCAGGGGCCACAATACGAGCAGTACTTC.

In this sample, this clone turned up a few times. This chain links TRBV6-6 with TRBJ1-1; 8 bases are a match to TRBD1. J lost 6 bases, V lost 6 bases, and 9 bases had no gene match. The CDR3 extends over 14 amino acids. The V gene's germline CDR1 is MNHNY and CDR2 SVGAGI (reference sequence). The CDR3 reads CASSSAGGRAEAFF. The CDR3 region has the DNA TGTGCCAGCAGCTCCGCAGGGGGCCGGGCTGAAGCTTTCTTT.

The CDR3 is CASSAGQGEGDTQYF. The CDR3, as DNA: TGTGCCAGCAGTGCTGGACAGGGTGAGGGAGATACGCAGTATTTT. The chain links TRBV6-1 to TRBJ2-3, with TRBD1 matching 8 bases. There are 15 residues in the CDR3. CDR1 is MNHNS and CDR2 is SASEGT in the germline V gene. With V trimmed by 4 bases and J by 5 bases, 8 bases remained unmatched.

This clone showed up just once. This chain links TRBV15 with TRBJ1-5; unclear D gene. Germline V gives CDR1 LNHNV, CDR2 YYDKDF (reference sequence). V was clipped by 4 bases and J by 0 bases, with 4 bases between them. CDR3 length equals 13 residues. The CDR3 protein is CATSTNSNQPQHF. In DNA form, the CDR3 reads TGTGCCACCAGCACAAATAGCAATCAGCCCCAGCATTTT.

The chain is built from TRBV6-1 and TRBJ2-7; D uncertain. The CDR3 length is 15 residues. Trimming removed 1 base from V and 5 bases from J, with 15 bases in between. The germline V gene encodes CDR1 MNHNS and CDR2 SASEGT. The CDR3 DNA reads as TGTGCCAGCAGTGAAGGGTGGCGGCCGTTGAACGAGCAGTACTTC. This gives the protein CASSEGWRPLNEQYF.

This clone was observed once. The V call is TRBV7-6, the J call TRBJ1-6; possible D gene TRBD1, 5 bases. Germline V gene sequence: CDR1 SGHVS, CDR2 FNYEAQ. V shed 3 bases and J shed 7 bases, with 10 bases lying between them. The CDR3 is 14 residues long. As DNA, the CDR3 is TGTGCCAGCAGCTTGGTGGCAGGGAATTCACCCCTCCACTTT. Its protein product is CASSLVAGNSPLHF.